These 6 T cell receptor beta chains originate from one sample sequenced in a study of T cell repertoires in cytomegalovirus infection (dated by TCRdb to the late 2010s). Sequencing relied on an Illumina HiSeq 1500. TCRdb ran its own pipeline on the public reads, namely fastp trimming at Q25 and MiXCR clone calling, and kept in-frame beta chains. Every CDR3 protein is listed once, alongside the most common genes and DNA of its rows. This sample comprises some 220,000 distinct CDR3 sequences, about 12% of them detected only once. The top ten clones comprise roughly 1.7% of the sample. Source material: PBMCs. The origin of the receptors is a human donor in good health (CMV status not recorded). Some clones in this sample may be carry-over from other donors' samples.

V gene TRBV28 combines with J gene TRBJ2-2; 7 bases agree with TRBD1. CDR1 is MDHEN and CDR2 is SYDVKM in the germline V gene. Unmatched junction bases numbered 7, after V lost 8 bases and J lost 7 bases. The CDR3 sequence is 13 residues long. CDR3 DNA: TGTGCCAGCGTTGACAGGGCGAGCGGGGAGCTGTTTTTT. Translated, it gives CASVDRASGELFF.

The chain carries TRBV20-1 and TRBJ2-7, with TRBD1 identical over 11 bases. This CDR3 comprises 16 residues. Germline V CDR1 and CDR2: DFQATT, SNEGSKA (reference sequence). The J segment lost 4 bases and the V segment lost 0 bases, leaving 8 bases of the junction unmatched. The CDR3 DNA reads TGCAGTGCTAGAGATGCCGGACAGGGGGCCATATACGAGCAGTACTTC. Translated: CSARDAGQGAIYEQYF.

This rearrangement joins TRBV6-2 or TRBV6-3 to TRBJ1-1; D gene unclear. Germline assignment: CDR1 MNHEY and CDR2 SVGEGT. V was cut by 7 bases and J by 0 bases, with 9 bases left in between. The CDR3 is 13 residues long. The CDR3 loop reads CASNEPLNTEAFF. As DNA, the CDR3 is TGTGCCAGCAACGAGCCCCTGAACACTGAAGCTTTCTTT.

This clonotype has ten or more counts. The chain uses TRBV7-2 and TRBJ2-2, with 10 bases fitting TRBD2. The V gene's germline CDR1 is SGHTA and CDR2 FQGNSA. There are 16 residues in the CDR3. V lost 5 bases to trimming and J lost 7 bases; unmatched junction nucleotides: 10. The CDR3: CASSPALAGAGGELFF. CDR3 nucleotide sequence: TGTGCCAGCAGCCCGGCCCTAGCGGGAGCCGGCGGGGAGCTGTTTTTT.

The J gene is TRBJ1-1, the V gene TRBV4-3; D is uncertain. Germline CDR1 and CDR2: LGHNA and YSLEER. The CDR3 contains 16 residues. Trimming removed 5 bases at V and 1 base at J, with 17 bases between. The CDR3 sequence is CASSRNLRGWNTEAFF. The CDR3 DNA reads TGCGCCAGCAGCAGAAACCTTCGGGGTTGGAACACTGAAGCTTTCTTT.

There are a few counts of this clonotype. The genes are TRBV6-2 or TRBV6-3 and TRBJ2-3, with 10 bases that match TRBD2. The CDR3 is 16 residues long. V gave up 5 bases and J gave up 3 bases; unmatched junction bases: 8. CDR1 and CDR2 (germline): MNHEY, SVGEGT. The CDR3 DNA follows: TGTGCCAGCAGTCCCCGAGCGGGAGGGCAGACAGATACGCAGTATTTT. It translates to CASSPRAGGQTDTQYF.